This T cell receptor beta chain was documented in a study of blood T cell repertoires in COVID-19 (dated by TCRdb to 2019 to 2021). Context from the whole study: Recovered participants in ImmuneRACE Cohort 3 were defined by two consecutive negative NP/OP PCR tests, clearance by a healthcare professional, or resolution of symptoms. Samples from collaborators originated in the United States, Italy and Spain and spanned both the acute and convalescent phases of COVID-19. The material from the prospective study consisted of cDNA or gDNA derived from T cells, B-cell-depleted T cells, or PBMCs. Subjects who had been exposed to COVID-19, were actively infected with it, or had recovered from it provided the deeply sampled blood TCRbeta repertoires that made up the dataset. The repertoires were made available in a free public database intended to serve as a resource for research on the immune response to SARS-CoV-2. The samples were drawn from two sources: the first 160 participants of the ongoing ImmuneRACE study, and 1,200 or so subjects contributed by 6 global collaborators. A de-identified subject ID, COVID-19 status, age in years and sex were almost always included in the sample metadata. Where available, HLA class I and class II types were obtained from metadata supplied by the sample provider rather than from assay-based typing. What the work shows at the level of the full study, not this receptor alone: How much clinical and demographic metadata was included differed by source and by participant, and the metadata was provided uncurated.

With regard to this clone: The antigen this receptor binds is unknown. Base-call qualities are not available, and no considerably larger clone is one nucleotide away.

CDR1 and CDR2 were assigned from the germline V gene as SGHTA and FQGNSA. Trimming takes 4 bases from V and 4 bases from J, and the germline ends sit 2 bases apart. The CDR3 has 11 amino acids, counting the end cysteine and phenylalanine. The kept DNA is CDR3 alone, 33 bases in frame from the first base. In the prospective study, participants were roughly 18 to 100 years old, resided in about two dozen geographic areas of the United States, and were enrolled through a virtual design. Cohort assignment in the prospective study relied on participant-reported clinical history from a screening survey and a study questionnaire. Mobile phlebotomists in the prospective study collected whole blood, serum and a nasopharyngeal or oropharyngeal swab from every participant. Over an approximately 2-month period, participants in the prospective study had the option of providing additional blood draws and questionnaires. Prospective study blood samples were shipped either frozen or at room temperature before DNA extraction.

TCRbeta CDR3 regions were amplified from genomic DNA using the immunoSEQ Assay, a bias-controlled multiplex PCR. Per the source publication's procedure: Within the assay, amplification of reference gene primers was used to estimate how many nucleated cells each sample contained. To quantify the absolute abundance of each unique TCRbeta CDR3 rearrangement, sequence reads were collapsed and filtered. For each sample, productive Simpson clonality was calculated as the square root of Simpson's diversity index over productive rearrangements. TCRdb mirrors the immuneACCESS table, restricted to in-frame sequences. Some clones are absent from its copies; in checked studies, under half trace to an unresolved V gene, and the reason for the others is unknown. V, J and clone size reflect that table, while D and trimming were determined from the DNA. This sample gives about 400,000 clones in total; 80% to 90% of them show up just once. Around 2% of the sample belongs to the ten largest clones.

This receptor chain uses TRBV7-2 and TRBJ1-3; the D gene identity is not certain. Sequencing was carried out using PBMCs or T cells enriched from blood (not recorded which). This receptor was taken from a man aged 35-49 years in a cohort exposed to, infected with or recovered from COVID-19 (not recorded which). The sequenced DNA is TGTGCCAGCAGCTCGGGAAACACCATATATTTT. It encodes CASSSGNTIYF.